Presented here are 17 T cell receptor beta chains from one specimen sequenced in a study of beta chain features in type 1 diabetes. Expressed TCRB transcripts were sequenced, since all the RNA that had been isolated was reverse transcribed. Only in-frame clones appear in the TCRdb table, and some are missing; sequencing was by immunoSEQ multiplex PCR. There are about 360,000 clones in the sample; 10% to 15% occur only once, and under 0.02% lies in the top ten. Sequenced material: naive CD4+ T cells from blood. The source of these receptors is a man between 18 and 35 years old in good health.

The gene calls are TRBV29-1 and TRBJ2-1, with D perhaps TRBD1 (5 bases). The ends were cut back, 0 bases at V and 9 bases at J, with 12 bases in the middle. The CDR3 loop spans 13 amino acids. Germline CDR1 is SQVTM and CDR2 is ANQGSEA. The CDR3 coding sequence is TGCAGCGTTGAAGACGTAGGGCAGGGTGAGCAGTTCTTC. Its protein product is CSVEDVGQGEQFF.

This clone appeared a few times. The CDR3 DNA sequence: TGTGCCAGCAGCGCTCTACAGGGGCCACCGAACACCGGGGAGCTGTTTTTT. Protein: CASSALQGPPNTGELFF. The V gene is TRBV9, the J gene TRBJ2-2, with TRBD1 identical over 7 bases. This CDR3 contains 17 residues. V gave up 3 bases and J gave up 0 bases; unmatched junction bases: 8. In germline, CDR1 is SGDLS, CDR2 YYNGEE. The variable domain in full, with the rest retrieved from reference TRBV9 and TRBJ2-2, is DSGVTQTPKHLITATGQRVTLRCSPRSGDLSVYWYQQSLDQGLQFLIQYYNGEERAKGNILERFSAQQFPDLHSELNLSSLELGDSALYFCASSALQGPPNTGELFFGEGSRLTVL.

This clone was recorded a few times. The chain employs TRBV11-1 and TRBJ2-3; 8 nucleotides agree with TRBD1. The germline V gene encodes CDR1 SGHAT and CDR2 FQDESV (reference sequence). This CDR3 is 16 amino acids long. V shed 7 bases, J shed 1 base, and the junction held 10 bases outside the gene matches. The CDR3 nucleotides are TGTGCCAGCACCAAAATAACGACAGGGGGCACAGATACGCAGTATTTT. Amino acids: CASTKITTGGTDTQYF.

This clone showed up just a few times. The gene calls are TRBV19 and TRBJ2-1; D possibly corresponds to TRBD2 (6 bases). V was clipped by 6 bases and J by 10 bases, with 22 bases between them. The V gene's germline CDR1 is LNHDA and CDR2 SQIVND (reference sequence). This CDR3 spans 15 amino acids. CDR3 residues: CASRALRGGHWEQFF. In DNA, the CDR3 is TGTGCCAGTAGAGCACTGAGGGGAGGCCATTGGGAGCAGTTCTTC.

This clone has a handful of counts. The chain has TRBV4-2 and TRBJ1-2; unclear D gene. Germline V gene data show CDR1 as LGHNA and CDR2 as YNFKEQ. V was pared by 0 bases and J by 1 base, with 12 bases between. This CDR3 comprises 16 residues. The CDR3 DNA reads as TGTGCCAGCAGCCAAGATAACGCGGGCAGTAACTATGGCTACACCTTC. It translates to CASSQDNAGSNYGYTF.

The chain couples TRBV4-3 to TRBJ2-7, with 7 positions matching TRBD2. This CDR3 contains 14 residues. Per germline, CDR1 LGHNA and CDR2 YSLEER. V gave up 5 bases and J gave up 4 bases; unmatched junction bases: 8. CDR3 amino acids: CASSSASGEYEQYF. The CDR3 DNA follows: TGCGCCAGCAGCTCGGCTAGCGGAGAATACGAGCAGTACTTC.

V gene TRBV14 combines with J gene TRBJ1-2; D uncertain. The CDR3 spans 12 residues. Trimming shortened V by 3 bases and J by 7 bases, and 9 bases separated the two germline ends. Germline CDR1 reads SGHDN; CDR2 reads FVKESK. The CDR3 here is CASSQVRGGYTF. In DNA form, the CDR3 reads TGTGCCAGCAGCCAGGTTCGCGGTGGCTACACCTTC.

The chain links TRBV12-5 to TRBJ1-2; 8 nucleotides agree with TRBD1. The CDR3 sequence is 13 residues long. The junction had 5 bases not matched to a gene; V was cut back by 5 bases and J by 6 bases. The germline CDR1 and CDR2 sequences are LGHNT and FRNRAP. CDR3 DNA: TGTGCTAGTGGTCGGACAGGGTATAATGGCTACACCTTC. It specifies CASGRTGYNGYTF.

This rearrangement joins TRBV30 to TRBJ2-3; the D gene is possibly TRBD2 (6 bases). V was clipped by 2 bases and J by 7 bases, with 16 bases between them. This CDR3 is 14 amino acids long. The germline V gene encodes CDR1 GTSNPN and CDR2 SVGIG (reference sequence). The CDR3 region is CAWSREALNYTQYF. DNA of the CDR3: TGTGCCTGGAGTAGGGAGGCCCTTAATTATACGCAGTATTTT. Full variable domain (remainder filled in from reference TRBV30 and TRBJ2-3): SQTIHQWPATLVQPVGSPLSLECTVEGTSNPNLYWYRQAAGRGLQLLFYSVGIGQISSEVPQNLSASRPQDRQFILSSKKLLLSDSGFYLCAWSREALNYTQYFGPGTRLTVL.

This rearrangement joins TRBV19 to TRBJ2-4; D possibly corresponds to TRBD1 (6 bases). There are 16 residues in the CDR3. V was cut by 0 bases and J by 6 bases, with 15 bases left in between. Germline V lookup: CDR1 LNHDA, CDR2 SQIVND (reference sequence). The CDR3 loop reads CASSIDGYRDGNIQYF. CDR3 bases: TGTGCCAGTAGTATAGATGGATACAGGGATGGAAACATTCAGTACTTC.

The sample holds a few counts of this clone. V is TRBV18 and J is TRBJ2-5; the D gene is possibly TRBD1 (6 bases). With 5 bases removed from V and 3 bases from J, the gap between germline ends came to 10 bases. The CDR3 contains 13 residues. CDR1 KGHSH and CDR2 LQKENI come from the germline V gene. The DNA of the CDR3 is TGTGCCAGCTCAACGAACAGGGAAGAGACCCAGTACTTC. Translating it yields CASSTNREETQYF. Full variable domain (outside the CDR3, taken from reference TRBV18 and TRBJ2-5): NAGVMQNPRHLVRRRGQEARLRCSPMKGHSHVYWYRQLPEEGLKFMVYLQKENIIDESGMPKERFSAEFPKEGPSILRIQQVVRGDSAAYFCASSTNREETQYFGPGTRLLVL.

In this sample, this clone turned up many times. The chain joins TRBV4-3 to TRBJ1-2, with TRBD1 matching over 11 bases. The CDR3 is made up of 17 amino acids. The germline V gene encodes CDR1 LGHNA and CDR2 YSLEER. J was trimmed by 5 bases and V by 2 bases; bases with no gene match: 10. CDR3 loop: CASSQRSGTGGGYGYTF. The CDR3, as DNA: TGCGCCAGCAGCCAAAGATCCGGGACAGGGGGAGGATATGGCTACACCTTC.

The chain joins TRBV2 to TRBJ1-4; no reliable D call. Per germline, CDR1 SNHLY and CDR2 FYNNEI. The germline V and J ends were trimmed by 1 base and 4 bases, with 10 bases remaining between them. The CDR3 extends over 15 amino acids. The CDR3 loop is CASSEERSFNEKLFF. The CDR3 DNA reads as TGTGCCAGCAGTGAAGAGCGGAGTTTTAATGAAAAACTGTTTTTT.

This clone was counted between two and nine times. V gene TRBV28 combines with J gene TRBJ1-1, with D possibly being TRBD1 (5 bases). Trimming pared 6 bases from V and 0 bases from J, leaving 11 bases between. CDR3 length: 14 residues. Germline values: CDR1 MDHEN, CDR2 SYDVKM. This chain's CDR3 is CASRTLGVNTEAFF. The CDR3 coding sequence is TGTGCCAGCAGGACATTAGGGGTGAACACTGAAGCTTTCTTT.

The chain employs TRBV15 and TRBJ2-3, with D maybe TRBD1 (5 bases). CDR1 is LNHNV and CDR2 is YYDKDF in the germline V gene (reference sequence). CDR3 size: 13 residues. V shed 4 bases and J shed 6 bases, with 11 bases lying between them. CDR3: CATSNPTADTQYF. The CDR3 DNA is TGTGCCACCAGCAACCCGACAGCCGATACGCAGTATTTT.

The chain uses TRBV7-9 and TRBJ1-5, with 10 bases identical to TRBD1. J was trimmed by 4 bases and V by 5 bases; bases with no gene match: 5. The germline V gene has CDR1 SEHNR and CDR2 FQNEAQ (reference sequence). This CDR3 contains 15 residues. The CDR3 bases are TGTGCCAGCAGCGCACCGGGACAGGGGAATCAGCCCCAGCATTTT. Protein product: CASSAPGQGNQPQHF.

The chain joins TRBV5-4 to TRBJ1-2, with TRBD1 matching 8 bases. V was clipped by 5 bases and J by 4 bases; unmatched bases: 7. CDR1 and CDR2 (germline): SGHNT, YYREEE (reference sequence). This CDR3 is built from 14 residues. The CDR3 sequence is CASSPGTGSYGYTF. CDR3 DNA sequence: TGTGCCAGCAGTCCTGGGACAGGAAGCTATGGCTACACCTTC.